A single sample is the source of the 22 T cell receptor beta chains below, sequenced in a study of T cell changes during pregnancy in multiple sclerosis. Some clones are missing from TCRdb's copy, which holds only in-frame ones; the method was immunoSEQ multiplex PCR. The sample contains tens of thousands of clones, around 90% of which appear only once. The material sequenced was CD4+ T cells from peripheral blood mononuclear cells, taken after pregnancy. The receptors shown here come from a female donor with multiple sclerosis, enrolled in a pregnancy study.

The rearrangement uses TRBV7-9 and TRBJ2-1, with 10 bases that match TRBD2. The V gene's germline CDR1 is SEHNR and CDR2 FQNEAQ (reference sequence). The V and J ends lost 4 bases and 7 bases, in that order; junction bases with no gene match: 13. There are 17 residues in the CDR3. CDR3 coding DNA: TGTGCCAGCAGCTCCGCAACTAGCGGGACTTTTTCAAATGAGCAGTTCTTC. Translation gives CASSSATSGTFSNEQFF.

This clone was found once. The V call is TRBV11-3, the J call TRBJ2-1, with D perhaps matching TRBD1 (5 bases). Germline CDR1 SGHNT, CDR2 YENEEA. Trimming pared 1 base from V and 4 bases from J, leaving 14 bases between. There are 16 residues in the CDR3. The CDR3 reads CASSLAHNSGYNEQFF. DNA for the CDR3: TGTGCCAGCAGCTTAGCCCACAATTCAGGGTACAATGAGCAGTTCTTC.

The V call is TRBV6-5, the J call TRBJ1-6, with D perhaps TRBD1 (6 bases). CDR3 length: 14 residues. Germline V gene sequence: CDR1 MNHEY, CDR2 SVGAGI. The V and J ends lost 11 bases and 4 bases respectively, with 15 bases between them. Here the CDR3 DNA reads TGTGCCTCCCGGTTCGGACAGTATAATTCACCCCTCCACTTT. It encodes CASRFGQYNSPLHF.

The CDR3 spells CASSLIPGTRKTNEQFF. CDR3 coding DNA: TGTGCCAGCAGTCTCATCCCGGGGACTAGAAAGACCAATGAGCAGTTCTTC. V is TRBV27 and J is TRBJ2-1; 8 bases match TRBD2. Trimming at V came to 5 bases and at J to 6 bases, leaving 15 bases not matched to a gene. This CDR3 is built from 17 residues. Germline lookup yields CDR1 MNHEY and CDR2 SMNVEV (reference sequence).

The rearrangement joins TRBV2 to TRBJ2-2, with TRBD2 identical over 8 bases. With 5 bases clipped from V and 4 bases from J, the junction kept 6 bases outside the gene matches. The CDR3 loop spans 15 amino acids. Germline V gene lookup returns CDR1 SNHLY and CDR2 FYNNEI. The CDR3 coding sequence is TGTGCCAGCAGTACTCGGGAGGGCGTCACCGGGGAGCTGTTTTTT. Its protein is CASSTREGVTGELFF. Supplemented by reference TRBV2 and TRBJ2-2, the full variable domain reads EPEVTQTPSHQVTQMGQEVILRCVPISNHLYFYWYRQILGQKVEFLVSFYNNEISEKSEIFDDQFSVERPDGSNFTLKIRSTKLEDSAMYFCASSTREGVTGELFFGEGSRLTVL.

The V and J genes are TRBV5-4 and TRBJ2-1; TRBD2 aligns across 11 bases. The V gene's germline CDR1 is SGHNT and CDR2 YYREEE (reference sequence). Trimming took 4 bases from V and 4 from J; bases not matched to a gene: 10. The CDR3 runs 17 residues. CDR3 in amino acids: CASSAKLAGALYNEQFF. CDR3 sequence (DNA): TGTGCCAGCAGCGCGAAACTAGCGGGAGCCTTGTACAATGAGCAGTTCTTC.

V is TRBV4-1 and J is TRBJ2-5; D possibly corresponds to TRBD1 (5 bases). The CDR3 runs 17 residues. V was trimmed by 0 bases and J by 0 bases, leaving 14 bases between them. Germline assignment: CDR1 MGHRA and CDR2 YSYEKL. CDR3 DNA: TGCGCCAGCAGCCAAGATGAGCAGGGATCGTACCAAGAGACCCAGTACTTC. It translates to CASSQDEQGSYQETQYF.

The chain couples TRBV6-1 to TRBJ1-5; TRBD1 aligns across 8 bases. The junction had 5 bases not matched to a gene; V was cut back by 2 bases and J by 5 bases. In germline, CDR1 is MNHNS, CDR2 SASEGT. The CDR3 loop spans 15 amino acids. This CDR3 reads CASSENTGGYQPQHF. The CDR3 DNA follows: TGTGCCAGCAGTGAAAATACAGGGGGGTATCAGCCCCAGCATTTT.

This clone has more than one count but fewer than ten. V is TRBV13 and J is TRBJ1-4; 8 bases map to TRBD1. CDR1 is PRHDT and CDR2 is FYEKMQ in the germline V gene (reference sequence). The CDR3 loop spans 15 amino acids. J lost 7 bases, V lost 5 bases, and 9 bases had no gene match. This CDR3 is CASSPQGAEGEKLFF. Written as DNA, the CDR3 is TGTGCCAGCAGCCCGCAGGGGGCAGAAGGTGAAAAACTGTTTTTT. Full variable domain (missing parts from reference TRBV13 and TRBJ1-4): AAGVIQSPRHLIKEKRETATLKCYPIPRHDTVYWYQQGPGQDPQFLISFYEKMQSDKGSIPDRFSAQQFSDYHSELNMSSLELGDSALYFCASSPQGAEGEKLFFGSGTQLSVL.

The chain joins TRBV2 to TRBJ1-1; 9 bases are a match to TRBD1. Looked up from germline, CDR1 is SNHLY and CDR2 is FYNNEI. CDR3 length: 16 residues. V lost 6 bases, J lost 0 bases, and 8 bases stayed unmatched. The CDR3 here is CASSKEGTGLNTEAFF. Here the CDR3 DNA reads TGTGCCAGCAGCAAAGAGGGGACAGGGTTGAACACTGAAGCTTTCTTT.

This rearrangement joins TRBV11-2 to TRBJ2-3; TRBD2 matches 9 bases. From germline, CDR1 is SGHAT and CDR2 FQNNGV. The CDR3 extends over 15 amino acids. J lost 2 bases, V lost 5 bases, and 5 bases had no gene match. The CDR3 protein is CASSVTSGPTDTQYF. CDR3 sequence (DNA): TGTGCCAGCAGCGTCACTAGCGGGCCCACAGATACGCAGTATTTT.

V and J are TRBV11-2 and TRBJ2-2; TRBD1 is a possible D gene (5 bases). The V gene's germline CDR1 is SGHAT and CDR2 FQNNGV. Trimming took 1 base from V and 6 from J, leaving 12 bases between them. The CDR3 spans 15 residues. The DNA of the CDR3 is TGTGCCAGCAGCTTAGTCGGTGGGGCCTCCGGGGAGCTGTTTTTT. The encoded protein is CASSLVGGASGELFF.

The rearrangement links TRBV5-1 to TRBJ2-7; D is perhaps TRBD2 (6 bases). The V end lost 2 bases, the J end lost 6 bases, and 9 bases lay between the germline ends. The CDR3 sequence is 12 residues long. Germline CDR1 and CDR2: SGHRS and YFSETQ. CDR3 nucleotides: TGCGCCAGCAGCTTTTCGGGGGTCGAGCAGTACTTC. Amino acid sequence: CASSFSGVEQYF.

This clone was counted once. V gene TRBV5-1 combines with J gene TRBJ2-7; 8 bases are a match to TRBD1. V was pared by 0 bases and J by 4 bases, with 0 bases of the junction left unmatched. Per the germline V gene, CDR1 is SGHRS and CDR2 is YFSETQ. This CDR3 comprises 13 residues. DNA of the CDR3: TGCGCCAGCAGCTTGGACAGGGGGTACGAGCAGTACTTC. Residues: CASSLDRGYEQYF.

The chain combines TRBV2 with TRBJ2-5; 7 nucleotides agree with TRBD1. Germline CDR1 is SNHLY and CDR2 is FYNNEI. The CDR3 covers 15 residues. The V and J ends lost 7 bases and 2 bases, in that order; junction bases with no gene match: 10. CDR3 DNA: TGTGCCAGCACCCAAACGGGCAGGGGGCAAGAGACCCAGTACTTC. It translates to CASTQTGRGQETQYF.

The chain is built from TRBV5-1 and TRBJ2-1; 7 bases map to TRBD1. Germline values: CDR1 SGHRS, CDR2 YFSETQ. V was clipped by 3 bases and J by 3 bases; unmatched bases: 6. The CDR3 contains 15 residues. In DNA, the CDR3 is TGCGCCAGCAGCTGGGGACAGCAACTCTACAATGAGCAGTTCTTC. It encodes CASSWGQQLYNEQFF.

V is TRBV10-3 and J is TRBJ2-7; 9 bases agree with TRBD1. V shed 6 bases, J shed 3 bases, and the junction held 15 bases outside the gene matches. The CDR3 extends over 17 amino acids. Germline V lookup: CDR1 ENHRY, CDR2 SYGVKD. The CDR3 DNA follows: TGTGCCATCAGCACAGGGCTGAGAAACAGGGGGCTCTACGAGCAGTACTTC. It specifies CAISTGLRNRGLYEQYF.

This CDR3 reads CASSPKRGQGEKLFF. CDR3 coding DNA: TGTGCCAGCAGCCCTAAGCGAGGGCAAGGAGAAAAACTGTTTTTT. V is TRBV7-8 and J is TRBJ1-4; D gene uncertain. This CDR3 has 15 amino acids. With 5 bases removed from V and 8 bases from J, the gap between germline ends came to 18 bases. Germline V gives CDR1 SGHVS, CDR2 FQNEAQ.

V usage is TRBV6-1 and J usage is TRBJ1-2; D not certain. The ends were cut back, 1 base at V and 0 bases at J, with 15 bases in the middle. Germline assignment: CDR1 MNHNS and CDR2 SASEGT. There are 17 residues in the CDR3. Here the CDR3 DNA reads TGTGCCAGCAGTGAAGGGCGAACAACTATACCTAACTATGGCTACACCTTC. Its translation: CASSEGRTTIPNYGYTF.

This clone showed up just once. The chain is built from TRBV29-1 and TRBJ2-2, with no clear D. The V gene lost 3 bases and the J gene lost 3 bases, with 5 bases spanning the gap. The CDR3 is 12 residues long. Germline V gene lookup returns CDR1 SQVTM and CDR2 ANQGSEA. The CDR3 bases are TGCAGCGTTGATCGTGACACCGGGGAGCTGTTTTTT. This encodes CSVDRDTGELFF.

J is TRBJ2-5 and V is TRBV4-1; TRBD1 matches at 11 bases. Germline V CDR1 and CDR2: MGHRA, YSYEKL. The CDR3 loop spans 16 amino acids. The V segment lost 2 bases and the J segment 2 bases; nucleotides outside the gene matches: 4. The CDR3, as DNA: TGCGCCAGCAGCCAACCCGGGACAGGGGGGCAAGAGACCCAGTACTTC. Translation: CASSQPGTGGQETQYF.

The gene calls are TRBV28 and TRBJ1-3, with TRBD1 identical over 9 bases. The V segment lost 3 bases and the J segment 1 base; nucleotides outside the gene matches: 13. This CDR3 is 19 amino acids long. CDR1 is MDHEN, CDR2 SYDVKM, per germline. CDR3 protein: CASSLGTFPGQGSGNTIYF. The CDR3 region has the DNA TGTGCCAGCAGTTTGGGCACGTTTCCGGGACAGGGATCTGGAAACACCATATATTTT.